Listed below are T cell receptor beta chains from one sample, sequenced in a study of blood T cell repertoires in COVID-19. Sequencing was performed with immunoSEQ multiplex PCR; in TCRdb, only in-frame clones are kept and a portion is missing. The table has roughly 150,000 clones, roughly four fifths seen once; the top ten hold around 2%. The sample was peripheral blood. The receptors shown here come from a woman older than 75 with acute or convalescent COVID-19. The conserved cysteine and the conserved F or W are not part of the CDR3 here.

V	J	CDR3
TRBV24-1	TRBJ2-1	ATGGDGSYNEQF
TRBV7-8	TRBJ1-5	ASSRQGASNQPQH
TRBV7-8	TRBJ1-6	ASSLTGGYNSPLH
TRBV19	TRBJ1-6	ASSRGQGLAGSPLH
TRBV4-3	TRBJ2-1	ASSQRLAGENEQF
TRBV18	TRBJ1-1	ASSPVGEGTEAF
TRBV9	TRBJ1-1	ASSVSQQNTEAF
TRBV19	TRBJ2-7	ASSIQVRGEQY
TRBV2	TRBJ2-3	ASSGDRAPTDTQY
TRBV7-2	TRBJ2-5	ASSPPAGELETQY
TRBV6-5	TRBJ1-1	ASSYERNTEAF
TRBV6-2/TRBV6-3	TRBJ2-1	ASSPNTGGGEQF
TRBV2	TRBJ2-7	ASSDYGYEQY
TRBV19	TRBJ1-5	ASSISRTGGQPQH
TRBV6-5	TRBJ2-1	ASRPGTGGYNEQF
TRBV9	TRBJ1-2	ASSGTGMGGYT
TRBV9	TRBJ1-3	ASSPRQGPGNTIY
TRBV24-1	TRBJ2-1	ATSESGTSGNEQF
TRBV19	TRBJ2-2	ASSVAGNTGELF
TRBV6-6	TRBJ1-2	ASSYEAWGGYGYT
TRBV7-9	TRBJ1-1	ASSLLLGRTEAF
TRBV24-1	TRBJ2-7	ATSDPGQGLSYEQY
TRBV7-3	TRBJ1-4	ASTILCGDRQTNEKLF
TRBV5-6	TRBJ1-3	ASSTGSPGNTIY
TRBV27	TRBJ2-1	ASSLRLAGSSYNEQF
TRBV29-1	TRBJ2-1	SVGTTPNNEQF
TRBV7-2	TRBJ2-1	ATAGGSYNEQF
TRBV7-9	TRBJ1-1	ASSLRAEAF
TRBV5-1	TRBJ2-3	ASALEGQGSTDTQY
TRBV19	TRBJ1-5	ASTRGTGGNQPQH
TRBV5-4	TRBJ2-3	ASSRRVAASTDTQY
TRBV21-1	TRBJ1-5	ASSKAENRGMVYSNQPQH
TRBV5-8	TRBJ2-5	ASSRGQGETQY
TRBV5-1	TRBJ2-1	ASKASLSEDNEQF
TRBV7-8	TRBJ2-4	ASSLPGLPLQY
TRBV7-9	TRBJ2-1	ASSLATLTESYNEQF
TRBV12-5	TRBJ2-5	ASGPGTSGSGETQY
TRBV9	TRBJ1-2	ASSVSGTGRVSGYT
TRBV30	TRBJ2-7	AWSIGGGTYEQY
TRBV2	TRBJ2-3	ASSVGSGADTQY
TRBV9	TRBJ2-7	ASSPRPGTGSGEQY
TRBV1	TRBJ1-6	TSSQLIRGDRANDGNSPLH
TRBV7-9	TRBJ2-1	ASSRGQGVKNEQF
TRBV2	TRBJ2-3	ASSMTSGWSTDTQY
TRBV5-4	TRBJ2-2	ASSLGAGNNGELF
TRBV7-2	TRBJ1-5	ASSLGGGLPYSNQPQH
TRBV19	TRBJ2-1	ASTPGGGPYNEQF
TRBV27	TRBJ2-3	ASKVGGLDTQY
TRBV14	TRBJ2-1	ASSPGTFKYNEQF
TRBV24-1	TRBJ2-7	ATSDSRVAGEQY
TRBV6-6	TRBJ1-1	ASSAGWNTEAF
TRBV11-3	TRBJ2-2	ASSSGLAGGPGTGELF
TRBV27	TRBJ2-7	ASSPRTRGKSYEQY
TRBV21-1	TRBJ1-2	AIPGVHLIYGYT
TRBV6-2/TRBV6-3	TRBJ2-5	ASSYPQGAQETQY
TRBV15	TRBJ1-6	ATTATELNSPLH
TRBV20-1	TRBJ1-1	SASRPAGEAF
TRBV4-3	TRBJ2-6	ASSQGVRLRSGANVLT
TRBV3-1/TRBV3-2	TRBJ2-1	ASSQRSGRDYNEQF